This T cell receptor (beta chain) was found in a study of regulatory T cells in long-lasting Graves disease. Germline values: CDR1 MNHNS, CDR2 SASEGT. The CDR3 sequence is 17 residues long. V lost 6 bases, J lost 4 bases, and 13 bases stayed unmatched. As to time point: persistent/refractory GD, antithyroid drugs over 5 years with positive TRAb. TCR sequences were obtained from RNA taken from PBMCs. This clonotype was recorded at least ten times. Assembly of TCR beta libraries relied on iRepertoire HTBI primers together with Arm-PCR of CDR3 regions. MiXCR was run by TCRdb on the multiplex PCR reads, yielding one entry per CDR3 protein. Here the sample spans about 310,000 distinct CDR3 sequences, 20% to 25% being singletons.

J is TRBJ2-5 and V is TRBV6-1; 11 bases align to TRBD2. The source was peripheral blood mononuclear cells (PBMCs), collected when the disease was refractory, from a patient treated with antithyroid drugs. The TCR originated in a female donor with Graves disease. DNA of the CDR3: TGTGCCAGCAGCATAGTGGGTAGCGGGAGGGTTGCAGAGACCCAGTACTTC. Translating gives CASSIVGSGRVAETQYF.